This entry lists 10 T cell receptor beta chains sequenced from one sample in a study of technical replicates of blood from four donors. Clones were read by immunoSEQ multiplex PCR, and TCRdb kept only the in-frame ones, dropping some. Here the sample spans about 82,000 clones, around 94% being singletons. The sample taken for sequencing was T cells isolated from PBMCs. These receptors were taken from a human donor in good health.

The CDR3 sequence: CASSESGTYNEQFF. CDR3 nucleotide sequence: TGTGCCAGCAGCGAGAGCGGGACCTACAATGAGCAGTTCTTC. The chain employs TRBV9 and TRBJ2-1; 7 nucleotides align to TRBD2. V was clipped by 3 bases and J by 2 bases; unmatched bases: 2. This CDR3 comprises 14 residues. Germline V gives CDR1 SGDLS, CDR2 YYNGEE.

J is TRBJ2-7 and V is TRBV27, with D perhaps matching TRBD1 (5 bases). This CDR3 has 14 residues. Germline V CDR1 and CDR2: MNHEY, SMNVEV (reference sequence). V was pared by 6 bases and J by 3 bases, with 15 bases between. Written as DNA, the CDR3 is TGTGCCAGCAGAGCCACAGGTCCAAGCTACGAGCAGTACTTC. It yields the protein CASRATGPSYEQYF.

The chain is built from TRBV6-5 and TRBJ1-1, with a possible D match to TRBD1 (5 bases). Per the germline V gene, CDR1 is MNHEY and CDR2 is SVGAGI. The CDR3 is made up of 14 amino acids. V lost 5 bases and J 3 bases, leaving 13 bases between the germline ends. The CDR3: CASSPRWGDTEAFF. The CDR3 nucleotides are TGTGCCAGCAGTCCCAGGTGGGGGGACACTGAAGCTTTCTTT.

The DNA for the CDR3 is TGTGCCAGCAGCTCCACCCCGGGTACGACCCAGTACTTC. Translated, it gives CASSSTPGTTQYF. The V call is TRBV7-3, the J call TRBJ2-5; D is undetermined. CDR1 is SGHTA, CDR2 FQGTGA, per germline. The V gene lost 4 bases and the J gene lost 7 bases, with 13 bases spanning the gap. The length of the CDR3 is 13 residues.

The CDR3, as DNA: TGTGCCTGGAGTGTAGAGCTCACCTATGGCTACACCTTC. It translates to CAWSVELTYGYTF. This chain uses TRBV30 with TRBJ1-2; D is unclear. The CDR3 runs to 13 residues. In germline, CDR1 is GTSNPN, CDR2 SVGIG (reference sequence). V dropped 0 bases and J dropped 4 bases, with 9 bases sitting between them.

There are a few counts of this clone. V is TRBV4-1 and J is TRBJ1-5; possible D gene TRBD1, 5 bases. Germline V gives CDR1 MGHRA, CDR2 YSYEKL. V lost 0 bases and J 7 bases, leaving 13 bases between the germline ends. The length of the CDR3 is 15 residues. CDR3 protein: CASSQEGGVGQPQHF. CDR3 sequence (DNA): TGCGCCAGCAGCCAAGAAGGAGGGGTCGGACAGCCCCAGCATTTT.

The genes are TRBV2 and TRBJ2-2, with D tentatively TRBD2 (6 bases). This CDR3 is built from 15 residues. Trimming stripped 3 bases from V and 3 bases from J, with 11 bases between. Germline CDR1 is SNHLY and CDR2 is FYNNEI. CDR3 region: CASSEGEVDTGELFF. The CDR3 region has the DNA TGTGCCAGCAGTGAGGGGGAGGTGGACACCGGGGAGCTGTTTTTT.

A single count supports this clone. J is TRBJ2-7 and V is TRBV7-2, with TRBD2 matching 14 bases. Germline-derived CDR1 and CDR2 are SGHTA and FQGNSA. The ends lost 4 bases at V and 4 bases at J; junction bases unmatched: 9. CDR3 size: 17 residues. The CDR3, as DNA: TGTGCCAGCAGCTCACAACCCGGGACTAGCGGGAGATACGAGCAGTACTTC. As protein: CASSSQPGTSGRYEQYF.

CDR3 nucleotide sequence: TGTGCCTGGAGTTCGAAGGAGCGGGCCTCCTACGAGCAGTACTTC. Translated, it gives CAWSSKERASYEQYF. The chain employs TRBV30 and TRBJ2-7, with D perhaps matching TRBD2 (6 bases). This CDR3 region has 15 residues. The V end was cut by 2 bases, the J end by 0 bases, with 14 bases between. The germline V gene encodes CDR1 GTSNPN and CDR2 SVGIG (reference sequence).

The CDR3 DNA sequence: TGTGCCAGTAGTATATCGTCGGTTACTGAAGCTTTCTTT. It yields the protein CASSISSVTEAFF. J is TRBJ1-1 and V is TRBV19; D ambiguous. With 2 bases removed from V and 5 bases from J, the gap between germline ends came to 9 bases. This CDR3 is built from 13 residues. The V gene's germline CDR1 is LNHDA and CDR2 SQIVND (reference sequence).